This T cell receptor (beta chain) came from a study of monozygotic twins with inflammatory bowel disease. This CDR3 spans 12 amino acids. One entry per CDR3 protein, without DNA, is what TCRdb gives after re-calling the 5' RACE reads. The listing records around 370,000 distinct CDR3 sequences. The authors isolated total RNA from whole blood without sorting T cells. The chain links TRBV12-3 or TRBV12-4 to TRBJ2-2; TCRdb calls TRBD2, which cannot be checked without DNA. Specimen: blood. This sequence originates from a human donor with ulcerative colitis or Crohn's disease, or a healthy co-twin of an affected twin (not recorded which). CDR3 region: CASSLVLRELFF.